This entry features one T cell receptor beta chain sequence. Its specific antigen is unknown. No much larger clone is present one base from it, and per-base qualities are unavailable. V lost 0 bases and J lost 0 bases; the stretch between them is 9 bases long. The CDR3, from cysteine to phenylalanine, totals 16 residues. Left in the record is the CDR3 DNA by itself, 48 bases read in frame from the first base. Patients with a history of autoimmune disease or receiving systemic immunosuppression were excluded from the trial. Peripheral blood for TCR sequencing was collected from all dose cohorts at baseline, on cycle 4 day 1, and on cycle 7 day 1. Samples came from an open-label, multicenter, first-in-human phase I dose-escalation trial of ivuxolimab. Adults with locally advanced or metastatic melanoma, renal cell carcinoma, hepatocellular carcinoma or head and neck squamous cell carcinoma were enrolled in the trial. Before TCR sequencing, CD4+ and CD8+ T cells were separately sorted from peripheral blood.

This sample was taken from a study of OX40 agonist ivuxolimab in advanced cancers. Context from the whole study: Ivuxolimab, which targeted the costimulatory receptor OX40 (CD134), was an agonistic, fully human IgG2 monoclonal antibody. The paper covers the monotherapy dose-escalation part of the phase I ivuxolimab trial, which included N of about 50 patients. Of the roughly 50 dose-escalation patients, hepatocellular carcinoma was present in roughly 19, melanoma in about 15, renal cell carcinoma in 9 and head and neck cancer in 9. Partial responses occurred in three dose-escalation patients: two with cutaneous melanoma and one with hepatocellular carcinoma. Intravenous ivuxolimab was administered to patients every 2 weeks at six dose levels: 0.01, 0.1, 0.3, 1.5, 3 and 10 mg/kg. The dose-escalation cohort was almost 85% male with a mean age of about 54 years, ranging from about 20 to 85. The point of sequencing TCRbeta in the periphery was to test whether ivuxolimab changed TCR sequence diversity and drove clonal T-cell expansion. Patients were allowed to have had prior anti-PD-1, anti-PD-L1 or anti-CTLA-4 therapy, and approximately 40% of the dose-escalation patients had been treated with checkpoint inhibitors. General study outcomes and caveats: Clonal expansion of both CD4+ and CD8+ blood T cells was observed from baseline to week 6 at doses 0.1 to 3.0 mg/kg. On average, CD8+ T cells showed more expanded clones than CD4+ T cells after ivuxolimab. Which antigens the clonally expanded peripheral T cells were specific for was not determined. Low levels of normalized T-cell clonal expansion were also seen in some nonresponding patients. In the 0.1-3.0 mg/kg groups, partial responders were among the patients with the lowest normalized peripheral clonal expansion, particularly in CD8+ T cells.

Genomic DNA was extracted from sorted cells for sequencing of the TCRbeta CDR3 region. The immunoSEQ Assay was used to sequence the TCRbeta CDR3 regions. TCRdb took over this immuneACCESS table, retaining in-frame rearrangements with V and J assigned. Such tables are incomplete; in checked studies, under half of the missing clones stem from an unresolved V gene, and the remainder is unexplained. Here the sample has roughly 86,000 clones; over 80% occur a single time. The top ten constitute 7.4% of the sample. Recombination joined TRBV23-1 with TRBJ1-3, with the identity of the D gene unclear. TRBV23-1 is known as an ORF, though its function is uncertain. The receptor's source is an adult with an advanced solid tumor such as melanoma, head and neck, liver or kidney cancer. The specimen comprised CD4+ or CD8+ T cells sorted from blood, sampled in a trial of the OX40 agonist ivuxolimab. The base sequence is TGCGCCAGCAGTCAATCGAAGGGCGGCTCTGGAAACACCATATATTTT. It specifies CASSQSKGGSGNTIYF.